This T cell receptor beta chain was sequenced for a study of CD8+ T cells in alopecia areata. Study-wide background: Each day, treated patients took oral tofacitinib twice, at 5 to 10 mg per dose.

Treatment denoted: oral pan-JAK inhibitor, 5-10 mg twice daily. Sorted out of PBMCs were CD4+ T cells and CD8+ T cells. Study observations and caveats: Scalp sequencing also captures normal skin's resident alphabeta T cells. On tofacitinib, scalp clonality and expanded CD8+ clones among top 100 fell significantly.

Extraction of RNA preceded its reverse transcription into cDNA, which served as the sequencing template. The method was immunoSEQ multiplex PCR; TCRdb's version includes in-frame clones alone and lacks a portion of them. The sample gives about 200,000 clones, roughly 60% of which show up once; over 0.9% is in the top ten. The CDR3 spans 15 residues. The germline V gene has CDR1 SGHDT and CDR2 YYEEEE. Trimming took 3 bases from V and 2 from J; bases not matched to a gene: 4. On this clone itself: Its antigen is currently unknown.

The origin of this receptor is a human donor with alopecia areata. The chain links TRBV5-6 to TRBJ2-1, with 8 bases fitting TRBD1. The specimen comprised CD4+ T cells sorted from blood, sampled at week 24, from a patient treated with tofacitinib. For the CDR3, the DNA is TGTGCCAGCAGCTCGCCGACAGGGGCCTACAATGAGCAGTTCTTC. This encodes CASSSPTGAYNEQFF.